The rows below give T cell receptor beta chains drawn from one sample of a study of blood T cell repertoires in COVID-19. Clones were sequenced by immunoSEQ multiplex PCR, and TCRdb holds only the in-frame ones, with some missing. The sample records more than 65,000 clones, 70% to 85% being singletons. The sample comprised peripheral blood. These receptors were taken from a woman between 45 and 65 years old with acute or convalescent COVID-19. Each CDR3 is given with its conserved first and last residue. The order of the fields is J gene, D gene, clone size, V gene, CDR3 DNA, CDR3 protein. A D gene is named only where the DNA matches it firmly. The size entry is marked missing in some rows and otherwise reads once, few, many or a size class.

TRBJ1-2 - - TRBV13 TGTGCCAGCAGCTCCCGTGAGGTGTCCGGGTATGGCTACACCTTC CASSSREVSGYGYTF
TRBJ1-1 - - TRBV29-1 TGCAGCGTTGAAACCTCTACGAACACTGAAGCTTTCTTT CSVETSTNTEAFF
TRBJ2-7 TRBD2 - TRBV29-1 TGCAGCGTTGAGGGCGGGAGTCCCCCCTACGAGCAGTACTTC CSVEGGSPPYEQYF
TRBJ1-2 TRBD1 few TRBV4-3 TGCGCCAGCAGTCAAGGACAGGCGGGGGGTTATGGCTACACCTTC CASSQGQAGGYGYTF
TRBJ1-5 - - TRBV2 TGTGCCAGCAGTCGGGACACAACGAATCAGCCCCAGCATTTT CASSRDTTNQPQHF
TRBJ1-2 - once TRBV18 TGTGCCAGCTCCACAGGCGAATATGGCTACACCTTC CASSTGEYGYTF
TRBJ2-7 TRBD1 - TRBV24-1 TGTGCCACCAGTCAGACGGGACAGGGTGCTTACGAGCAGTACTTC CATSQTGQGAYEQYF
TRBJ2-1 - few TRBV19 TGTGCCAGTAGTATGTCCGGGGGCAATGAGCAGTTCTTC CASSMSGGNEQFF
TRBJ1-1 - - TRBV5-8 TGTGCCAGCAGCTTGGGGGCAGGGTATCCCACTGAAGCTTTCTTT CASSLGAGYPTEAFF
TRBJ2-7 - - TRBV6-5 TGTGCCTCTAGCGGAGGGACAGGTTCCTACGAGCAGTACTTC CASSGGTGSYEQYF
TRBJ1-4 - - TRBV20-1 TGCAGTCCACTGTACAGGGAAAAACTGTTTTTT CSPLYREKLFF
TRBJ1-5 - few TRBV2 TGTGCCAGCTCCCAAGGGGTTAATAGCAATCAGCCCCAGCATTTT CASSQGVNSNQPQHF
TRBJ2-5 - - TRBV6-1 TGTGCCAGCAGTGAATACACAGACGAGACCCAGTACTTC CASSEYTDETQYF
TRBJ1-2 - - TRBV9 TGTGCCAGCAGCGTAGCTGACAATCCGGGGAGTAACTATGGCTACACCTTC CASSVADNPGSNYGYTF
TRBJ2-5 TRBD2 - TRBV11-2 TGTGCCAGCAGCGTCGGGGGGGGAGTGTACCAAGAGACCCAGTACTTC CASSVGGGVYQETQYF
TRBJ1-3 - - TRBV6-5 TGTGCCAGCAGTTACTCCGAGGGAGCACCTGGAAACACCATATATTTT CASSYSEGAPGNTIYF
TRBJ2-2 TRBD1 - TRBV2 TGTGCCAGCAGAGGACAGGCAACCGGGGAGCTGTTTTTT CASRGQATGELFF
TRBJ2-7 TRBD2 many TRBV7-2 TGTGCCAGCAGCTTAGCTAGCGGGGATCACTACGAGCAGTACTTC CASSLASGDHYEQYF
TRBJ2-1 TRBD2 many TRBV7-2 TGTGCCAGCAGCTTAGAAGGGACTAGCGGGAGGTTCAACAATGAGCAGTTCTTC CASSLEGTSGRFNNEQFF
TRBJ2-3 - - TRBV6-5 TGTGCCAGCAGTTACTCGGAGGGGTGGAGCACAGATACGCAGTATTTT CASSYSEGWSTDTQYF
TRBJ2-5 TRBD2 - TRBV6-6 TGTGCCAGTGACGGGGGGACGGAGACCCAGTACTTC CASDGGTETQYF
TRBJ1-1 - - TRBV20-1 TGCAGTGCTAGTGACCACAGGAGCAACACTGAAGCTTTCTTT CSASDHRSNTEAFF
TRBJ1-1 - few TRBV2 TGTGCCAGCAGCGGGGACACGGAAGCTTTCTTT CASSGDTEAFF
TRBJ2-3 - - TRBV9 TGTGCCAGCAGCAATAGCCAGGGCGGTAGCACAGATACGCAGTATTTT CASSNSQGGSTDTQYF
TRBJ1-5 - - TRBV15 TGTGCCACCAGTCGGTCTAGCAATCAGCCCCAGCATTTT CATSRSSNQPQHF
TRBJ2-7 TRBD2 - TRBV19 TGTGCCAGTAGTATAGGTAGCGGGAGTTACTACGAGCAGTACTTC CASSIGSGSYYEQYF
TRBJ2-5 - - TRBV3-1/TRBV3-2 TGTGCCAGCAGCCAACTAGAAGAGACCCAGTACTTC CASSQLEETQYF
TRBJ1-1 - once TRBV7-9 TGTGCCAGCACGGAGATTCTTATGAACACTGAAGCTTTCTTT CASTEILMNTEAFF
TRBJ2-5 TRBD2 - TRBV30 TGTGCCTCTAGCGGGAGGGACCAAGAGACCCAGTACTTC CASSGRDQETQYF
TRBJ1-1 - - TRBV27 TGTGCCAGCCGGGGTACAGGGTCAGCTTTCTTT CASRGTGSAFF
TRBJ1-6 - many TRBV13 TGTGCCAGCAGCGAAAGACTGGATAATTCACCCCTCCACTTT CASSERLDNSPLHF
TRBJ1-1 - - TRBV11-1 TGTGCCAGCAGCCGACAGACAGCGAACACTGAAGCTTTCTTT CASSRQTANTEAFF
TRBJ2-5 TRBD2 - TRBV7-9 TGTGCCAGCAGCCCCGGGGGGAGGATGGAGACCCAGTACTTC CASSPGGRMETQYF
TRBJ2-1 TRBD2 - TRBV3-1/TRBV3-2 TGTGCCAGCAGCCAGGGAGGGGAGAACTACAATGAGCAGTTCTTC CASSQGGENYNEQFF
TRBJ1-2 TRBD1 few TRBV7-2 TGTGCCAGCAGAGGACAGGGAGCTAACTATGGCTACACCTTC CASRGQGANYGYTF
TRBJ1-2 - - TRBV6-5 TGTGCCAGCAGTCCCCGCGACTATGGCTACACCTTC CASSPRDYGYTF
TRBJ1-6 TRBD1 - TRBV10-3 TGTGCCATCAGTGAGTCTGGGGACAGGGGAAATTCACCCCTCCACTTT CAISESGDRGNSPLHF
TRBJ2-3 TRBD1 few TRBV19 TGTGCCAGTAGCTCAGAGGGGGCGGGCACAGATACGCAGTATTTT CASSSEGAGTDTQYF
TRBJ1-5 TRBD1 few TRBV7-2 TGTGCCAGCAGCTTAAATTCAGGGGGGATTATAAGCAATCAGCCCCAGCATTTT CASSLNSGGIISNQPQHF
TRBJ2-1 - - TRBV6-1 TGTGCCAGCAGTGAACTAGGGAGCTCCTACAATGAGCAGTTCTTC CASSELGSSYNEQFF
TRBJ2-7 TRBD2 once TRBV29-1 TGCAGCGTCGCCGGGGGGAGCTCCAGCTCCTACGAGCAGTACTTC CSVAGGSSSSYEQYF
TRBJ1-2 TRBD1 - TRBV7-9 TGTGCCAGCAGCCCTTCCGGGACAGGGCGAGAATATGGCTACACCTTC CASSPSGTGREYGYTF